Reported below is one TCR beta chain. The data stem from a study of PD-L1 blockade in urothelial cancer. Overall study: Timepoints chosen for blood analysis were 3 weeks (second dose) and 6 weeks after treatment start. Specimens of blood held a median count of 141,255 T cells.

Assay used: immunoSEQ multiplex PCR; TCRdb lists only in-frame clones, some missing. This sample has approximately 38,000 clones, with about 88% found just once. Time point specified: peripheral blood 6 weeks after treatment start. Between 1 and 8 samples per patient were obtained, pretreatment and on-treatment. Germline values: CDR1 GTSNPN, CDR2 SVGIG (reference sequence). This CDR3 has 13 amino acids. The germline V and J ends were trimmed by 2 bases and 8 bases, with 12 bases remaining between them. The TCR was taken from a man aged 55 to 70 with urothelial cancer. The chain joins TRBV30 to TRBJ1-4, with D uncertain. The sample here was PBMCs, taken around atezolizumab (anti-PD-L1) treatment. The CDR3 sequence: CAWSPSLPEKLFF. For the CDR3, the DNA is TGTGCCTGGAGTCCCTCCCTTCCCGAAAAACTGTTTTTT. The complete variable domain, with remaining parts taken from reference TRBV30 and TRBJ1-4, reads SQTIHQWPATLVQPVGSPLSLECTVEGTSNPNLYWYRQAAGRGLQLLFYSVGIGQISSEVPQNLSASRPQDRQFILSSKKLLLSDSGFYLCAWSPSLPEKLFFGSGTQLSVL.